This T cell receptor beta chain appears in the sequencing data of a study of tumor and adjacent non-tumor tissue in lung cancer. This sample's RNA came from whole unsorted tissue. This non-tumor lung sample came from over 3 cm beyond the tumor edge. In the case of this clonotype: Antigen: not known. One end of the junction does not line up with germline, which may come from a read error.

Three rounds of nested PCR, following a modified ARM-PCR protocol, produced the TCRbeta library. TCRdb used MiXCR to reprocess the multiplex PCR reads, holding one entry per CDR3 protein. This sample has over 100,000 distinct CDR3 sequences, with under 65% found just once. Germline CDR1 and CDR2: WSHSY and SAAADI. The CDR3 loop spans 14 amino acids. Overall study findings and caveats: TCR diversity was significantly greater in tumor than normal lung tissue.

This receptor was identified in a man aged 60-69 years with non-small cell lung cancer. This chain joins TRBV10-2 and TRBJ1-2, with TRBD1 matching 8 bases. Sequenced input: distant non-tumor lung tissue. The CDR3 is CASSATGQGAGCTF. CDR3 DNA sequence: TGTGCCAGCAGTGCCACAGGGCAGGGGGCCGGCTGCACCTTC.